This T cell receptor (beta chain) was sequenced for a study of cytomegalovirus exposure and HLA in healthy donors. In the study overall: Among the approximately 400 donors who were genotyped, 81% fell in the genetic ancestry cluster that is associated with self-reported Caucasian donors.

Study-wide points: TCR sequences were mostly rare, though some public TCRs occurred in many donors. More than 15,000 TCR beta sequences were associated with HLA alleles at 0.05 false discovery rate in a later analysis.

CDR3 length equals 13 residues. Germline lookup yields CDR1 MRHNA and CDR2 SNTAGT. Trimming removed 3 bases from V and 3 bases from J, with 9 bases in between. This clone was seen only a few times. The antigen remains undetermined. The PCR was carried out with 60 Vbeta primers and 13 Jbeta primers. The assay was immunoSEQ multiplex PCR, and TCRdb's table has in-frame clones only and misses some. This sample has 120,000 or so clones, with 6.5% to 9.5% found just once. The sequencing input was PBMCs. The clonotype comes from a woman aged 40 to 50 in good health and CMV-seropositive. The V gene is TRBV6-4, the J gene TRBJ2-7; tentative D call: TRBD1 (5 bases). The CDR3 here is CASSETAYYEQYF. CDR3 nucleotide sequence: TGTGCCAGCAGTGAGACAGCTTACTACGAGCAGTACTTC.